This entry is about one T cell receptor (beta chain). What it binds is unknown. The method was immunoSEQ multiplex PCR; TCRdb's version includes in-frame clones alone and lacks a portion of them. The sample shows about 120,000 clones, 85% to 95% of them seen only once. V shed 5 bases, J shed 4 bases, and the junction held 9 bases outside the gene matches. Germline loops: CDR1 SEHNR, CDR2 FQNEAQ (reference sequence). This CDR3 contains 15 residues. This entry belongs to a study of T cell responses to AZD1222 COVID-19 vaccine. Study-wide points: The study sampled repertoires only after the peak T cell response.

This TCR was sampled from an adult who received the AZD1222 COVID-19 vaccine. The J gene is TRBJ1-2, the V gene TRBV7-9; 8 nucleotides align to TRBD1. Sequences were derived from peripheral blood, sampled 28 days after the second AZD1222 dose. The CDR3 DNA follows: TGTGCCAGCAGCAACCAGGGGGCTTCTCCCTATGGCTACACCTTC. Translated: CASSNQGASPYGYTF.